This TCR beta chain was profiled in a study of long-term antiretroviral therapy in people with HIV. Study overall: The 2015 immediate-ART recommendation came about a decade after the earliest samples.

This was the immunoSEQ v3.0 assay at survey level. The protocol was immunoSEQ multiplex PCR, while the TCRdb copy is restricted to in-frame clones and leaves out a portion. The sample has tens of thousands of clones; approximately 80% are singletons. The sample in question was unsorted PBMCs, obtained 1.1 years before starting antiretroviral therapy. The TCR comes from a woman in her 30s with HIV.

The CDR3 DNA reads TGTGCCACCAGCAGAGATCACCCCCAAGAGACCCAGTACTTC. This translates into CATSRDHPQETQYF. This chain links TRBV15 with TRBJ2-5; D gene ambiguous. With 0 bases removed from V and 1 base from J, the gap between germline ends came to 6 bases. The germline V gene has CDR1 LNHNV and CDR2 YYDKDF (reference sequence). The CDR3 spans 14 residues.